These 32 T cell receptor beta chains were sequenced from one sample in a study of tumor and adjacent non-tumor tissue in lung cancer. The library came from three nested PCR rounds adapted from ARM-PCR protocols. A single record per CDR3 protein comes from TCRdb applying MiXCR to the multiplex PCR reads. The repertoire includes 120,000 or so distinct CDR3 sequences, roughly 84% of them detected once, and approximately 22% sits in the top ten. This sample's RNA came from whole unsorted tissue. Sample: lung tumor tissue. The receptor source for this set is a man in his 70s with non-small cell lung cancer.

The sample holds many counts of this clonotype. The chain uses TRBV6-5 and TRBJ2-2; 10 bases match TRBD2. The germline gives CDR1 MNHEY, CDR2 SVGAGI. The CDR3 loop spans 17 amino acids. The V segment lost 0 bases and the J segment 2 bases; nucleotides outside the gene matches: 3. The CDR3 here is CASSYSLAGGNTGELFF. DNA of the CDR3: TGTGCCAGCAGTTACTCGTTAGCGGGAGGTAACACCGGGGAGCTGTTTTTT.

Note on this clonotype: At one of its ends the junction is not consistent with the germline gene, which may arise from a read error. This chain uses TRBV5-1 with TRBJ2-7; D is unresolved. The CDR3 is made up of 15 amino acids. The V gene's germline CDR1 is SGHRS and CDR2 YFSETQ. The CDR3 region has the DNA TGCGCCAGCAGCTTGGGAACATACCAATTCTACGAACAGTACTTC. Residues: CASSLGTYQFYEQYF.

With regard to this clonotype: A read error may account for a junction end that differs from germline. The gene calls are TRBV6-1 and TRBJ2-7; tentatively, D is TRBD1 (6 bases). The length of the CDR3 is 14 residues. The germline CDR1 and CDR2 sequences are MNHNS and SASEGT. CDR3 coding DNA: TGTGCCAGCAGCCGGACAGTCGCGACCTGCGAGCACTACTTC. This translates into CASSRTVATCEHYF.

About this clonotype itself: The junction departs from germline at one end; a sequencing error may be responsible. The chain combines TRBV12-3 or TRBV12-4 with TRBJ1-1; D remains unclear. This CDR3 is built from 13 residues. In DNA, the CDR3 is TGTGCCAGCAGTCTAAGAATCGTCACTGAAACTTTCTTT. Protein sequence: CASSLRIVTETFF.

Details on this clonotype: One end of the junction does not line up with germline, which may come from a read error. The chain joins TRBV6-2 or TRBV6-3 to TRBJ1-1; tentatively, D is TRBD1 (6 bases). The length of the CDR3 is 15 residues. Per germline, CDR1 MNHEY and CDR2 SVGEGT. The CDR3 is CTRSNPGHRRAGAFF. In DNA, the CDR3 is TGTACCAGGAGTAACCCGGGACATCGAAGGGCGGGAGCTTTCTTT.

This clonotype was picked up one time. The chain combines TRBV6-1 with TRBJ2-1; 7 bases line up with TRBD2. V gave up 4 bases and J gave up 10 bases; unmatched junction bases: 16. Germline assignment: CDR1 MNHNS and CDR2 SASEGT. CDR3 length equals 16 residues. CDR3 nucleotide sequence: TGTGCCAGCAGTGCTATGATAGTGGGAGGGCATAAAGAGCAGTTCTTC. Its translation: CASSAMIVGGHKEQFF.

As to this clonotype: A junction boundary mismatches the germline segment, possibly from a read error. This chain connects TRBV5-1 to TRBJ2-1, with D possibly being TRBD2 (5 bases). The CDR3 has 15 amino acids. Germline V gene sequence: CDR1 SGHRS, CDR2 YFSETQ. The CDR3 DNA follows: TGCGCCAGCAGCTCCGGACTCTATAATTACAATCAGCAGTTCTTC. As protein: CASSSGLYNYNQQFF.

This chain uses TRBV18 with TRBJ2-5; D unresolved. Per the germline V gene, CDR1 is KGHSH and CDR2 is LQKENI. The CDR3 covers 12 residues. Trimming pared 2 bases from V and 2 bases from J, leaving 3 bases between. The CDR3 sequence is CASSPGQETQYF. The CDR3, as DNA: TGTGCCAGCTCACCAGGACAAGAGACCCAGTACTTC.

Notes on this clonotype: The junction does not match germline at one end; this may be a read error. The chain couples TRBV12-3 or TRBV12-4 to TRBJ2-7; maybe TRBD2 (5 bases). The length of the CDR3 is 15 residues. In nucleotides, the CDR3 is TGTGCCAGCAGTTTAAAGGCTGTGGGGAAGTTGGAGGAGTATTTC. This sequence encodes CASSLKAVGKLEEYF.

Regarding this clonotype: The conserved final phenylalanine or tryptophan is absent from the CDR3, which likely points to a read error. The chain joins TRBV6-5 to TRBJ2-2, with a weak D call TRBD1 (7 bases). CDR1 MNHEY and CDR2 SVGAGI come from the germline V gene. The CDR3 sequence is 15 residues long. DNA of the CDR3: TGTGCCAGCAGACCTTCAGGGGGACGGACCGGGGGGCTGTTTTTA. It codes for CASRPSGGRTGGLFL.

The V and J genes are TRBV29-1 and TRBJ2-5; 8 bases line up with TRBD2. Per the germline V gene, CDR1 is SQVTM and CDR2 is ANQGSEA. The CDR3 consists of 13 residues. With V trimmed by 5 bases and J by 5 bases, 7 bases remained unmatched. CDR3 sequence reads: CSVPSAGGETQYF. The CDR3 coding sequence is TGCAGCGTTCCCTCGGCGGGAGGTGAGACCCAGTACTTC.

This clonotype has only one observation. This likely comes from a read error, as the CDR3 has no conserved phenylalanine or tryptophan at its end. This chain links TRBV28 with TRBJ2-7; D might be TRBD2 (5 bases). CDR3 length: 15 residues. The germline CDR1 and CDR2 sequences are MDHEN and SYDVKM. Between the trimmed V and J ends, which lost 9 bases and 4 bases, there was a span of 22 bases. For the CDR3, the DNA is TGTGCCAGTACTTCCCGGCGGGCCGGGGTTTACGAGCAGTACATC. It is translated as CASTSRRAGVYEQYI.

Regarding this clonotype: Compared with germline, one end of the junction differs, possibly owing to a read error. V and J are TRBV29-1 and TRBJ2-1; D ambiguous. The CDR3 is 14 residues long. Germline V CDR1 and CDR2: SQVTM, ANQGSEA. The CDR3 spells CSVENFGVYNEQFF. The CDR3 coding sequence is TGCAGCGTTGAAAATTTTGGGGTGTACAATGAACAGTTCTTC.

This clonotype has only a few counts. A much larger clone lies one base from this, so it may be a read error. The chain couples TRBV12-5 to TRBJ2-7, with D perhaps matching TRBD2 (6 bases). There are 12 residues in the CDR3. V was shortened by 6 bases and J by 9 bases, with 15 bases between the two germline ends. The V gene's germline CDR1 is LGHNT and CDR2 FRNRAP. This CDR3 is CASGPNPEGQYF. The CDR3 DNA sequence: TGTGCTAGTGGCCCAAACCCGGAGGGGCAGTACTTC.

A remark on this clonotype: Its ends do not fully match the called genes, so a read error is possible. The rearrangement joins TRBV6-1 to TRBJ2-7; TRBD2 is a possible D gene (6 bases). CDR3 length: 14 residues. Germline values: CDR1 MNHNS, CDR2 SASEGT. The CDR3 protein is CGSSAGISSYEQYF. As DNA, the CDR3 is TGTGGCAGCAGTGCGGGGATCTCCTCCTACGAGCAATACTTC.

As regards this clonotype: One end of the junction does not line up with germline, which may come from a read error. This chain links TRBV11-2 with TRBJ2-3; D remains ambiguous. CDR3 length: 16 amino acids. CDR1 is SGHAT and CDR2 is FQNNGV in the germline V gene. The DNA for the CDR3 is TGTGCCAGCAGCTTAACTCAGGATGGAAGTACAGATACGCGGTATTTT. It translates to CASSLTQDGSTDTRYF. Using reference TRBV11-2 and TRBJ2-3 for the parts outside the CDR3, the full variable domain is EAGVAQSPRYKIIEKRQSVAFWCNPISGHATLYWYQQILGQGPKLLIQFQNNGVVDDSQLPKDRFSAERLKGVDSTLKIQPAKLEDSAVYLCASSLTQDGSTDTRYFGPGTRLTVL.

About this clonotype itself: This clone may be a read error of a much larger clone one base away. V and J are TRBV20-1 and TRBJ2-2; D not resolved. The CDR3 is 14 amino acids. The germline gives CDR1 DFQATT, CDR2 SNEGSKA (reference sequence). V dropped 7 bases and J dropped 1 base, with 13 bases sitting between them. CDR3 DNA: TGCAGTGTCCCGGGCATTAAGAACACCGGGGAGCTGTTTTTT. Encoded protein: CSVPGIKNTGELFF.

The rearrangement links TRBV28 to TRBJ2-7, with 8 bases lining up with TRBD2. Per the germline V gene, CDR1 is MDHEN and CDR2 is SYDVKM. There are 15 residues in the CDR3. The CDR3 here is CASSLWVGRAHEQYV. Here the CDR3 DNA reads TGTGCCAGCAGTTTATGGGTCGGGAGGGCCCACGAGCAATACGTC.

V gene TRBV12-3 or TRBV12-4 combines with J gene TRBJ2-5, with 10 bases matching TRBD2. The CDR3 sequence is 15 residues long. CDR3 bases: TGTACCAACGGCGGGCTAGCGGGAGTGGTGGAGACCCAGTACTTC. This codes for CTNGGLAGVVETQYF.

Note on this clonotype: Its ends do not fully match the called genes, so a read error is possible. V gene TRBV6-1 combines with J gene TRBJ2-3, with a possible D match to TRBD2 (5 bases). The germline V gene has CDR1 MNHNS and CDR2 SASEGT. The CDR3 totals 15 residues. Written as DNA, the CDR3 is TGTGCCAACAGTACCCCCCCGGGGAGCACAGATAGGCAGTATTTT. It is translated as CANSTPPGSTDRQYF.

As to this clonotype: The junction shows a germline mismatch at one end, possibly a read error. The V call is TRBV6-5, the J call TRBJ2-1, with D possibly TRBD2 on 6 matching bases. Germline-derived CDR1 and CDR2 are MNHEY and SVGAGI. CDR3 length: 16 amino acids. This CDR3 is CASIYVGGIRGNEQFF. The CDR3 DNA is TGTGCCAGCATTTACGTCGGCGGGATAAGGGGCAATGAACAGTTCTTC.

The gene calls are TRBV11-2 and TRBJ2-3, with 8 bases fitting TRBD2. The germline V gene encodes CDR1 SGHAT and CDR2 FQNNGV. Germline trimming cut 5 bases from V and 4 bases from J; bases unmatched to any gene: 14. The length of the CDR3 is 17 residues. Written as DNA, the CDR3 is TGTGCCAGCAGCCAAGGACTAGCAGGATCGCGATCAGATACGCAGTATTTT. Translated, it gives CASSQGLAGSRSDTQYF.

Regarding this clonotype: The junction and the germline gene differ at one end; a read error may be behind it. This sequence joins TRBV4-1 and TRBJ2-1, with D perhaps TRBD2 (6 bases). The length of the CDR3 is 16 residues. Per germline, CDR1 MGHRA and CDR2 YSYEKL. The CDR3 DNA reads TGCGCCAGCAGCCGCTCCACGGGACTTGCCTACAATGAGCGGTTCTTC. Its translation: CASSRSTGLAYNERFF.

The chain uses TRBV29-1 and TRBJ2-3, with 9 bases fitting TRBD1. CDR1 and CDR2 (germline): SQVTM, ANQGSEA. The CDR3 loop spans 17 amino acids. The CDR3 sequence: CCLFPHVTGGDTDTQYF. The CDR3 region has the DNA TGCTGCTTATTCCCACATGTGACAGGGGGGGACACAGATACGCAGTATTTT.

Concerning this clonotype: Possible read error: a much larger clone is one base away. The chain employs TRBV28 and TRBJ1-1, with D maybe TRBD1 (5 bases). The CDR3 is made up of 12 amino acids. Germline V gives CDR1 MDHEN, CDR2 SYDVKM. For the CDR3, the DNA is TGTGCCAGCAGTAGCAGGGTCACTGAAGCTCTCTTT. Protein product: CASSSRVTEALF.

This sequence joins TRBV20-1 and TRBJ2-1; no firm D call. Germline lookup yields CDR1 DFQATT and CDR2 SNEGSKA (reference sequence). The CDR3 is made up of 11 amino acids. Trimming removed 2 bases at V and 15 bases at J, with 14 bases between. In nucleotides, the CDR3 is TGCAGTGCTAGAACCTACCGCGTGGGGTTCTTC. It specifies CSARTYRVGFF.

On this clonotype: One junction end does not reproduce the germline sequence, and a read error may be involved. V usage is TRBV12-3 or TRBV12-4 and J usage is TRBJ2-2, with D maybe TRBD2 (5 bases). The CDR3 spans 14 residues. CDR3 protein: CASRYRPNTWEPFF. The DNA for the CDR3 is TGTGCCAGCAGGTACCGACCGAACACCTGGGAGCCGTTTTTT.

The rearrangement joins TRBV10-3 to TRBJ2-5; D ambiguous. Germline CDR1 and CDR2: ENHRY and SYGVKD. The V end was cut by 2 bases, the J end by 5 bases, with 9 bases between. This CDR3 contains 13 residues. The DNA for the CDR3 is TGTGCCATCAGTGAGGGGGTCCACGAGACCCAGTACTTC. It codes for CAISEGVHETQYF.

The J gene is TRBJ2-1, the V gene TRBV11-3; 8 nucleotides line up with TRBD2. The CDR3 runs to 15 residues. Unmatched junction bases numbered 11, after V lost 5 bases and J lost 8 bases. The V gene's germline CDR1 is SGHNT and CDR2 YENEEA. The CDR3, as DNA: TGTGCCAGCAGCCACGGGACCAGCGGGAGCTATGAGCAGTTCTTC. Its protein is CASSHGTSGSYEQFF.

Concerning this clonotype itself: Sequence at one end of the junction differs from germline and may be a read error. The chain employs TRBV4-1 and TRBJ1-2; 8 bases are shared with TRBD1. The CDR3 is 15 amino acids. Germline V gives CDR1 MGHRA, CDR2 YSYEKL. The CDR3 loop is CASSQEDRVNYDYTF. In DNA form, the CDR3 reads TGCGCCAGCAGCCAAGAGGACAGGGTTAACTATGACTACACCTTC.

As concerns this clonotype: Germline and junction disagree at one end, which may indicate a read error. The V gene is TRBV5-6, the J gene TRBJ2-7, with D unclear. CDR3 length equals 17 residues. Per the germline V gene, CDR1 is SGHDT and CDR2 is YYEEEE. The DNA of the CDR3 is TGTGTCAGCAGCCCAGTGAGAGTTACAATAAAGTCCTACGAGCAGTACTTC. It yields the protein CVSSPVRVTIKSYEQYF.

This clonotype showed up just a few times. An end of the junction differs from the germline gene, which may be a read error. The rearrangement uses TRBV29-1 and TRBJ2-3; D is undetermined. CDR1 is SQVTM, CDR2 ANQGSEA, per germline. This CDR3 contains 13 residues. CDR3 in amino acids: CSVEEVVVDTQYF. The CDR3 DNA sequence: TGCAGCGTTGAAGAAGTAGTAGTAGATACGCAATATTTT.